The 13 T cell receptor beta chains presented below share a single source sample, sequenced in a study of shared clonotypes between healthy human individuals. Assay: immunoSEQ multiplex PCR; the TCRdb copy retains only in-frame clones and omits some. The sample contains 850,000 to 1,200,000 clones, roughly 80% of which appear only once. Sample: memory CD4+ T cells sorted from blood. Described subset: CD45RA-negative fraction. These receptors were taken from a man younger than 30 in good health.

This chain links TRBV5-4 with TRBJ1-2; the D gene is possibly TRBD1 (5 bases). CDR1 and CDR2 (germline): SGHNT, YYREEE (reference sequence). The V and J ends lost 0 bases and 2 bases respectively, with 14 bases between them. The CDR3 sequence is 16 residues long. The CDR3 DNA reads as TGTGCCAGCAGCTTGGAGCAGGGTAGGGGAAACTATGGCTACACCTTC. This encodes CASSLEQGRGNYGYTF.

On this clone itself: This sample also contains other DNA sequences that code for the same CDR3. CDR3 amino acids: CASSLGLQETQYF. The CDR3 coding sequence is TGTGCCAGCAGCTTAGGCCTACAAGAGACCCAGTACTTC. This chain joins TRBV11-3 and TRBJ2-5; unclear D gene. Germline-derived CDR1 and CDR2 are SGHNT and YENEEA. Trimming removed 1 base at V and 2 bases at J, with 5 bases between. The CDR3 totals 13 residues.

The chain combines TRBV30 with TRBJ1-6; TRBD1 aligns across 10 bases. The CDR3 spans 16 residues. Germline CDR1 is GTSNPN and CDR2 is SVGIG (reference sequence). V was clipped by 5 bases and J by 7 bases; unmatched bases: 11. The DNA of the CDR3 is TGTGCCTGGGACGGGCGGACAGGGGGAAGGAATTCACCCCTCCACTTT. This encodes CAWDGRTGGRNSPLHF.

A single count supports this clone. V gene TRBV19 combines with J gene TRBJ2-3, with 7 positions matching TRBD2. Trimming cost V 8 bases and J 2 bases; bases outside gene matches: 10. The CDR3 contains 15 residues. Germline lookup yields CDR1 LNHDA and CDR2 SQIVND (reference sequence). For the CDR3, the DNA is TGTGCCAGTTTGTCTAGCGGACTTTACACAGATACGCAGTATTTT. Amino acids: CASLSSGLYTDTQYF.

This rearrangement joins TRBV9 to TRBJ2-1; a weak D match, TRBD1 (6 bases). Trimming cost V 5 bases and J 6 bases, with 9 bases left between them. In germline, CDR1 is SGDLS, CDR2 YYNGEE. The CDR3 contains 12 residues. The CDR3 coding sequence is TGTGCCAGCAGTCCACAGGGCAATGAGCAGTTCTTC. This translates into CASSPQGNEQFF.

The J gene is TRBJ2-1, the V gene TRBV10-3; D ambiguous. The CDR3 extends over 12 amino acids. Germline V CDR1 and CDR2: ENHRY, SYGVKD. The ends were cut back, 5 bases at V and 7 bases at J, with 9 bases in the middle. The chain's CDR3 is CAISPGWNEQFF. For the CDR3, the DNA is TGTGCCATCAGTCCCGGGTGGAATGAGCAGTTCTTC.

CDR3 sequence: CACREGGPYEQYF. The CDR3 nucleotides are TGTGCCTGTCGTGAGGGAGGCCCCTACGAGCAGTACTTC. This sequence joins TRBV30 and TRBJ2-7, with a weak D call TRBD2 (6 bases). Per germline, CDR1 GTSNPN and CDR2 SVGIG (reference sequence). This CDR3 region has 13 residues. V was trimmed by 6 bases and J by 2 bases, leaving 14 bases between them.

The chain links TRBV5-4 to TRBJ1-2, with TRBD1 matching over 11 bases. The CDR3 consists of 14 residues. Germline V gene data show CDR1 as SGHNT and CDR2 as YYREEE (reference sequence). V dropped 4 bases and J dropped 7; count of bases not matched to a gene: 6. The DNA of the CDR3 is TGTGCCAGCAGCACCTGGACAGGGGGCGCTGGCTACACCTTC. This gives the protein CASSTWTGGAGYTF.

This clone was found a few times. The V and J genes are TRBV6-1 and TRBJ1-1; the D gene is possibly TRBD1 (6 bases). The CDR3 is made up of 14 amino acids. The germline V gene encodes CDR1 MNHNS and CDR2 SASEGT. Trimming shortened V by 4 bases and J by 6 bases, and 15 bases separated the two germline ends. CDR3 residues: CASSAPGRGAEAFF. CDR3 nucleotides: TGTGCCAGCAGTGCCCCGGGGAGGGGGGCTGAAGCTTTCTTT.

For this clone: This may arise from a read error, as a much more abundant clone is one base away. This chain links TRBV5-6 with TRBJ1-2; no firm D call. Trimming shortened V by 0 bases and J by 3 bases, and 3 bases separated the two germline ends. Germline lookup yields CDR1 SGHDT and CDR2 YYEEEE. This CDR3 has 12 amino acids. CDR3 nucleotide sequence: TGTGCCAGCAGCTTGGGGGACTATGGCTACACCTTC. Encoded protein: CASSLGDYGYTF.

The chain carries TRBV7-8 and TRBJ2-5; 7 nucleotides align to TRBD1. The CDR3 length is 14 residues. Germline V gene data show CDR1 as SGHVS and CDR2 as FQNEAQ. After removal of 5 bases from V and 1 base from J, the junction contained 4 bases not matched to a gene. This CDR3 is CASSLGTAQETQYF. CDR3 bases: TGTGCCAGCAGCCTCGGGACAGCCCAAGAGACCCAGTACTTC.

The rearrangement links TRBV30 to TRBJ2-7; perhaps D is TRBD1 or TRBD2 (5 bases each). V lost 3 bases and J 2 bases, leaving 14 bases between the germline ends. The CDR3 length is 14 residues. Germline V gene lookup returns CDR1 GTSNPN and CDR2 SVGIG (reference sequence). This CDR3 reads CAWRPGTAAYEQYF. CDR3 DNA: TGTGCCTGGAGACCCGGGACCGCTGCCTACGAGCAGTACTTC.

This clone has only one observation. The same CDR3 can be traced to other DNA sequences in this sample. The chain is built from TRBV7-9 and TRBJ1-3; no definite D call. Trimming removed 4 bases from V and 0 bases from J, with 10 bases in between. This CDR3 region has 15 residues. Germline CDR1 is SEHNR and CDR2 is FQNEAQ (reference sequence). CDR3: CASSWTGGSGNTIYF. Written as DNA, the CDR3 is TGTGCCAGCAGCTGGACGGGCGGCTCTGGAAACACCATATATTTT.